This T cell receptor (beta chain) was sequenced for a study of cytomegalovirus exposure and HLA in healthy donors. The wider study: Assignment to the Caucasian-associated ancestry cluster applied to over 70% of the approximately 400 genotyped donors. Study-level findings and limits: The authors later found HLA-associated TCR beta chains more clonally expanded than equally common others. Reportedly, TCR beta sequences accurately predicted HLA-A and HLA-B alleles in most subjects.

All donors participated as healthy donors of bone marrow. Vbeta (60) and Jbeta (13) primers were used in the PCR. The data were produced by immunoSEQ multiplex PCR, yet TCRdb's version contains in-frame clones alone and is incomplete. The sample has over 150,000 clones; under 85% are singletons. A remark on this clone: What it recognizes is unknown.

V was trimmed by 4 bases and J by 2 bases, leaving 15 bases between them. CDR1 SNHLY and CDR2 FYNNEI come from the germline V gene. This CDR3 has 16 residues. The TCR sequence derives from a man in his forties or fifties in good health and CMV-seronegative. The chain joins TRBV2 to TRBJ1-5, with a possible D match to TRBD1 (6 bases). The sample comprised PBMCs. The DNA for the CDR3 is TGTGCCAGCAGTGGGCGGGGGGCACGGGGCAATCAGCCCCAGCATTTT. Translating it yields CASSGRGARGNQPQHF.